This T cell receptor (beta chain) was captured by sequencing in a study of T cells in localized non-small cell lung cancer. Using immunoSEQ multiplex PCR, the repertoire was profiled, and TCRdb retains in-frame clones only, with some absent. This table has around 2,800 clones, roughly 31% appearing once. The J segment lost 6 bases and the V segment lost 7 bases, leaving 9 bases of the junction unmatched. The germline V gene has CDR1 LNHDA and CDR2 SQIVND (reference sequence). CDR3 length: 14 residues. This specimen consisted of lung tumor tissue, obtained before any cancer treatment. This TCR came from a woman aged 40-70 years with stage I squamous cell lung carcinoma. The chain joins TRBV19 to TRBJ1-5; 7 bases align to TRBD1. CDR3 protein: CASNGQVGGQPQHF. Written as DNA, the CDR3 is TGTGCCAGTAACGGACAGGTGGGGGGTCAGCCCCAGCATTTT.